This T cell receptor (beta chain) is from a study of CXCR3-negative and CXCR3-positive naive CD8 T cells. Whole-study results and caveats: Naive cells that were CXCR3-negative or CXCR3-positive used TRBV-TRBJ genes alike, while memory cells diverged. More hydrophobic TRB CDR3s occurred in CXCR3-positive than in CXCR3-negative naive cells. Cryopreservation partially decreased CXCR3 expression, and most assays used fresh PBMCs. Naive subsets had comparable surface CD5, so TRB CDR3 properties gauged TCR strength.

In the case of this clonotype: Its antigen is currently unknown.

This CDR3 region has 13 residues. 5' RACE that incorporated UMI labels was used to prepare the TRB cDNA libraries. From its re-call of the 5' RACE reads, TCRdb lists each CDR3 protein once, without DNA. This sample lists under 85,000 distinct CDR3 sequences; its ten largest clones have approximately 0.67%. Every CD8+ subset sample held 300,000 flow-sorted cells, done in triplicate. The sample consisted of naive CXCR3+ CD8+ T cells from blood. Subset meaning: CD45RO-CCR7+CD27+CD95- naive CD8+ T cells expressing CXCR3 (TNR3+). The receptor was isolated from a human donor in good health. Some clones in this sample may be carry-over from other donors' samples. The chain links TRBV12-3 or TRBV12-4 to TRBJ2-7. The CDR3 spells CASSPDNTYEQYF.